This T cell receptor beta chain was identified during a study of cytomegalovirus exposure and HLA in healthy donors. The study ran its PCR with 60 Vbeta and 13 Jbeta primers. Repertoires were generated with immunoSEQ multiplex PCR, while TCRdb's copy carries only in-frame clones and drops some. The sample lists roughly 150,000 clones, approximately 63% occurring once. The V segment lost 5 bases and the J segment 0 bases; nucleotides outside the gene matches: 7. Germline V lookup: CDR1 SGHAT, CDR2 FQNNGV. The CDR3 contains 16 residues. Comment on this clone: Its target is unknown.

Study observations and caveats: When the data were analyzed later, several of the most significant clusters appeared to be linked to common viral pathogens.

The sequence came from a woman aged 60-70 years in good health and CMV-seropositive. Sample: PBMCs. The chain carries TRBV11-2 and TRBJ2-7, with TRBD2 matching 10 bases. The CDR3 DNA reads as TGTGCCAGCAGCCCAGGACTAGCGGCGAGCTCCTACGAGCAGTACTTC. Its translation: CASSPGLAASSYEQYF.